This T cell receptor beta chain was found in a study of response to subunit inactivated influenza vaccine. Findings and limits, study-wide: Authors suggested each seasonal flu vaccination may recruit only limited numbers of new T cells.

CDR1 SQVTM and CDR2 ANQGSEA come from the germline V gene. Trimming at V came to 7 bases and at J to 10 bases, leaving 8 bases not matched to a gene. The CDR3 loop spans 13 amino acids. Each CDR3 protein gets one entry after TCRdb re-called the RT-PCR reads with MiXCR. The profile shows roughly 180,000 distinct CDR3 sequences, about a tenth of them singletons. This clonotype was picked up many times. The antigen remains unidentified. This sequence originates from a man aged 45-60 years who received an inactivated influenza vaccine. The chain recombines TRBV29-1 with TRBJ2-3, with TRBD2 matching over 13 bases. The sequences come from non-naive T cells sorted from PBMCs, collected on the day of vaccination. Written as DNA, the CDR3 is TGCAGCGCCAGGACTAGCGGGGGAGAAGCGCAGTATTTT. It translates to CSARTSGGEAQYF.